This T cell receptor (beta chain) is from a study of shared clonotypes between healthy human individuals. Study-wide findings and caveats: Among donors, the sharing of clonotypes was expected to be influenced by sequencing depth. Researchers sampled blood only, noting tissue repertoires likely differ. Shared across a few donors were roughly 5% of the naive CD4 clonotypes.

Naive CD8 isolation took CD45RO-negative cells positively selected for CCR7 and excluded terminally differentiated effector memory CD45RA+ cells. A word on this clone: Its target is unknown.

Replicate PCRs from sorted subsets contained roughly 190 ng DNA, which is roughly 30,000 T cell genomes. Generated by immunoSEQ multiplex PCR, the TCRdb table keeps only in-frame clones and is missing some. The table has 550,000 to 750,000 clones, 95% seen once. Germline assignment: CDR1 LNHDA and CDR2 SQIVND (reference sequence). V lost 8 bases and J lost 7; bases outside the gene matches: 8. This CDR3 spans 13 amino acids. This chain connects TRBV19 to TRBJ2-1, with 7 bases lining up with TRBD1. This receptor was identified in a woman aged 30 to 39 in good health. The sequenced material came from naive CD8+ T cells sorted from blood. The CDR3 reads CASQTGISNEQFF. As DNA, the CDR3 is TGTGCCAGTCAGACAGGGATTTCAAATGAGCAGTTCTTC. Looking up the rest from reference TRBV19 and TRBJ2-1 gives the full variable domain: DGGITQSPKYLFRKEGQNVTLSCEQNLNHDAMYWYRQDPGQGLRLIYYSQIVNDFQKGDIAEGYSVSREKKESFPLTVTSAQKNPTAFYLCASQTGISNEQFFGPGTRLTVL.